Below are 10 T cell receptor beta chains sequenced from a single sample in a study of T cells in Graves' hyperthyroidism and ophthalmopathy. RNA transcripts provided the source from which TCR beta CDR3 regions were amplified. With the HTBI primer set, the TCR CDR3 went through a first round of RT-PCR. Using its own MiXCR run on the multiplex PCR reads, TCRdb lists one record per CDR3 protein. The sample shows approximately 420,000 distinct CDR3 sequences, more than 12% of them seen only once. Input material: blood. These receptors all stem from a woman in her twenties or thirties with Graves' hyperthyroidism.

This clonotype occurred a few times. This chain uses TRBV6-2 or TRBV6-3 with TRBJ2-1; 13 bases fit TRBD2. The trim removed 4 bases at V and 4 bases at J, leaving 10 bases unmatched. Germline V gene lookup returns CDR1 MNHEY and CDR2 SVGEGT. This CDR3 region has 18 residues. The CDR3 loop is CASSSRTSGSRVYNEQFF. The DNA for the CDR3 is TGTGCCAGCAGTTCCAGGACTAGCGGGAGTAGAGTATACAATGAGCAGTTCTTC.

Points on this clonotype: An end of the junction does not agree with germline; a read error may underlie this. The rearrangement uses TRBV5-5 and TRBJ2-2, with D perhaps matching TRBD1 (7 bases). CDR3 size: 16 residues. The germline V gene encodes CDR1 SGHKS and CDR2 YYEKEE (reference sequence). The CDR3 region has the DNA TGTGCCAGCAGCTTGTCGACAGGGATCAACACCGGGGGGCTGTTTTTT. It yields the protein CASSLSTGINTGGLFF. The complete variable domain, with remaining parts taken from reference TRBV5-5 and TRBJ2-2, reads DAGVTQSPTHLIKTRGQQVTLRCSPISGHKSVSWYQQVLGQGPQFIFQYYEKEERGRGNFPDRFSARQFPNYSSELNVNALLLGDSALYLCASSLSTGINTGGLFFGEGSRLTVL.

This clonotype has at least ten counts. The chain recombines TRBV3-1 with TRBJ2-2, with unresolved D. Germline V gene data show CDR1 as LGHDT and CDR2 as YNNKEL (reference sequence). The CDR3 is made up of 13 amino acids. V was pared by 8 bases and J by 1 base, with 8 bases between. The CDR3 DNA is TGTGCCAGCGAGGACGGGAACACCGGGGAGCTGTTTTTT. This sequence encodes CASEDGNTGELFF.

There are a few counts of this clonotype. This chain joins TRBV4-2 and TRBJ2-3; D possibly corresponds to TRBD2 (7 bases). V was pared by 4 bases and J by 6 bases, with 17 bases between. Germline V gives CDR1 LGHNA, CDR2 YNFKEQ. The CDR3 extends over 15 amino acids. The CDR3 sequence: CASSRGGGIQDTQYF. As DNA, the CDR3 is TGTGCCAGCAGCCGCGGGGGCGGGATACAGGATACGCAGTATTTT.

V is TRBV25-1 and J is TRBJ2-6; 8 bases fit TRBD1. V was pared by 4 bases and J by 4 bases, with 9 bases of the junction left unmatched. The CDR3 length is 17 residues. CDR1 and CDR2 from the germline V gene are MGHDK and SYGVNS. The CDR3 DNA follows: TGTGCCAGCAGTGGGAGACATACAGGGGGAGGGGCCAACGTCCTGACTTTC. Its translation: CASSGRHTGGGANVLTF.

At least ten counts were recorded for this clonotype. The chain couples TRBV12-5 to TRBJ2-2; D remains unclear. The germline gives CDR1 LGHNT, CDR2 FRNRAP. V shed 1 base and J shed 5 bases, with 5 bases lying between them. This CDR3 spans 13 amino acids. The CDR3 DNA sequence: TGTGCTAGTGGTTTGGGGGTAACCGGGGAGCTGTTTTTT. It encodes CASGLGVTGELFF.

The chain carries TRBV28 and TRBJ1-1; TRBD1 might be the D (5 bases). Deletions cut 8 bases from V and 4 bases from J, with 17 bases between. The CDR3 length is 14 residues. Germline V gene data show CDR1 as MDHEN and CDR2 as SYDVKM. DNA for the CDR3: TGTGCCAGCGGCTCCCAGGGTACGGTCACTGAAGCTTTCTTT. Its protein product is CASGSQGTVTEAFF. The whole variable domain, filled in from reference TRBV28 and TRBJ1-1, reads DVKVTQSSRYLVKRTGEKVFLECVQDMDHENMFWYRQDPGLGLRLIYFSYDVKMKEKGDIPEGYSVSREKKERFSLILESASTNQTSMYLCASGSQGTVTEAFFGQGTRLTVV.

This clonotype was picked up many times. The CDR3 protein is CASSLKWDPSPYNEQFF. The CDR3, as DNA: TGTGCCAGCAGTTTAAAGTGGGACCCGAGCCCCTACAATGAGCAGTTCTTC. The V gene is TRBV28, the J gene TRBJ2-1; TRBD1 or TRBD2 may be the D gene (5 bases each). Germline V gene lookup returns CDR1 MDHEN and CDR2 SYDVKM. V lost 2 bases and J lost 2, with 16 bases in between. There are 17 residues in the CDR3.

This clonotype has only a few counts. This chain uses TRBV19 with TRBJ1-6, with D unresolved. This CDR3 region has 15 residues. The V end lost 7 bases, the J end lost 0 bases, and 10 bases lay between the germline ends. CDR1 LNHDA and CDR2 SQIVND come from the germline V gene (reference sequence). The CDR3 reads CASNPRLSYNSPLHF. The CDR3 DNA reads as TGTGCCAGTAACCCGAGACTCTCCTATAATTCACCCCTCCACTTT.

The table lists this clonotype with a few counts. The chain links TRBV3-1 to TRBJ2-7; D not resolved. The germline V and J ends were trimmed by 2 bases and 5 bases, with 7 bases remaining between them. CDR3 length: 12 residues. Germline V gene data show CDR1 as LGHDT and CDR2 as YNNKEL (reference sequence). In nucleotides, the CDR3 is TGTGCCAGCAGCCAATTGGGGAACGAGCAGTACTTC. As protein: CASSQLGNEQYF.